This is a list of T cell receptor beta chains from one sample in a study of T cell repertoires in cytomegalovirus infection. TCRdb reanalysed the reads using MiXCR and keeps one entry per CDR3 protein. Here the sample spans 250,000 or so distinct CDR3 sequences, about 18% being singletons. Sequenced sample: CD8+ T cells from PBMCs. Receptors originate from a human donor in good health (CMV status not recorded). Some clones in this sample may be carry-over from other donors' samples. Each CDR3 is given with its conserved first and last residue. D genes are given only for firm matches. Size tells how often a clone was seen (once, few, many) or the class of an expanded clone, and some rows leave it out.

abundance: many
len: 13
d_gene: .
j_gene: TRBJ2-1
v_gene: TRBV7-2
CDR3aa: CASTGPVFNEQFF
CDR3nt: TGTGCCAGCACCGGACCGGTTTTCAATGAGCAGTTCTTC

abundance: .
len: 18
d_gene: .
j_gene: TRBJ1-5
v_gene: TRBV28
CDR3aa: CASRGGHPWAYSNQPQHF
CDR3nt: TGTGCCAGCAGGGGAGGACACCCGTGGGCTTATAGCAATCAGCCCCAGCATTTT

abundance: few
len: 15
d_gene: TRBD1
j_gene: TRBJ2-2
v_gene: TRBV28
CDR3aa: CASSLSRTGAGELFF
CDR3nt: TGTGCCAGCAGTTTGTCCAGGACAGGGGCCGGGGAGCTGTTTTTT

abundance: .
len: 15
d_gene: .
j_gene: TRBJ2-7
v_gene: TRBV19
CDR3aa: CASSTGRAPQGEQYF
CDR3nt: TGTGCCAGTTCTACCGGACGCGCCCCCCAAGGCGAGCAGTACTTC

abundance: many
len: 15
d_gene: .
j_gene: TRBJ1-2
v_gene: TRBV6-1
CDR3aa: CASSDSWTAVYGYTF
CDR3nt: TGTGCCAGCAGTGACAGCTGGACAGCCGTCTATGGCTACACCTTC

abundance: many
len: 14
d_gene: .
j_gene: TRBJ2-7
v_gene: TRBV27
CDR3aa: CASTLTGTTYEQYF
CDR3nt: TGTGCCAGCACCCTGACAGGTACCACCTACGAGCAGTACTTC

abundance: many
len: 17
d_gene: TRBD2
j_gene: TRBJ2-1
v_gene: TRBV28
CDR3aa: CASSSPLAGTTYNEQFF
CDR3nt: TGTGCCAGCAGTTCCCCACTAGCGGGGACCACCTACAATGAGCAGTTCTTC

abundance: many
len: 15
d_gene: .
j_gene: TRBJ2-1
v_gene: TRBV7-2
CDR3aa: CASSPRQYSYNEQFF
CDR3nt: TGTGCCAGCAGCCCCCGTCAGTACTCCTACAATGAGCAGTTCTTC

abundance: few
len: 15
d_gene: TRBD1
j_gene: TRBJ1-1
v_gene: TRBV28
CDR3aa: CASRELGQGYTEAFF
CDR3nt: TGTGCCAGCAGGGAACTGGGACAGGGCTACACTGAAGCTTTCTTT

abundance: few
len: 10
d_gene: .
j_gene: TRBJ2-2
v_gene: TRBV11-1
CDR3aa: CAIDAGELFF
CDR3nt: TGTGCCATTGACGCCGGGGAGCTGTTTTTT

abundance: few
len: 15
d_gene: .
j_gene: TRBJ1-1
v_gene: TRBV6-2/TRBV6-3
CDR3aa: CASTSQLNQNTEAFF
CDR3nt: TGTGCCAGCACGTCTCAACTGAATCAGAACACTGAAGCTTTCTTT

abundance: .
len: 14
d_gene: .
j_gene: TRBJ2-7
v_gene: TRBV28
CDR3aa: CASTTGISSYEQYF
CDR3nt: TGTGCCTCAACTACGGGGATAAGCTCCTACGAGCAGTACTTC

abundance: many
len: 16
d_gene: .
j_gene: TRBJ2-3
v_gene: TRBV29-1
CDR3aa: CSVEAFLEGPGDTQYF
CDR3nt: TGCAGCGTTGAAGCGTTCCTCGAAGGGCCCGGAGATACGCAGTATTTT

abundance: many
len: 15
d_gene: .
j_gene: TRBJ2-2
v_gene: TRBV7-2
CDR3aa: CASSYIPQGTGELFF
CDR3nt: TGTGCCAGCAGCTACATTCCACAGGGAACCGGGGAGCTGTTTTTT

abundance: .
len: 12
d_gene: .
j_gene: TRBJ1-1
v_gene: TRBV13
CDR3aa: CASREGRTEAFF
CDR3nt: TGTGCCAGCAGGGAGGGACGTACTGAAGCTTTCTTT

abundance: few
len: 16
d_gene: TRBD2
j_gene: TRBJ2-1
v_gene: TRBV29-1
CDR3aa: CSVDFFLRGTYNEQFF
CDR3nt: TGCAGCGTTGACTTCTTCTTGCGGGGGACCTACAATGAGCAGTTCTTC

abundance: many
len: 16
d_gene: .
j_gene: TRBJ1-4
v_gene: TRBV7-2
CDR3aa: CASSFPIGGANEKLFF
CDR3nt: TGTGCCAGCAGCTTTCCCATCGGGGGGGCTAATGAAAAACTGTTTTTT